These 2 T cell receptor beta chains were sequenced from one sample in a study of T-cell reconstitution after alpha-beta-depleted transplantation in children. The TCRbeta library was prepared with unique molecular identifiers. TCRdb processed the PCR reads anew with MiXCR; each CDR3 protein has one entry. Here the sample spans approximately 18,000 distinct CDR3 sequences, roughly 13% being singletons. The specimen comprised PBMCs, mostly from graft donor cells, sampled 60 days after TCRalphabeta/CD19-depleted stem cell transplant. The receptors stem from a female patient aged 2-10 years who had a stem cell transplant for congenital amegakaryocytic thrombocytopenia, so the T cells may come from the graft donor.

This clonotype appeared many times. The chain combines TRBV28 with TRBJ2-7, with 11 bases lining up with TRBD2. The trim removed 5 bases at V and 3 bases at J, leaving 15 bases unmatched. There are 18 residues in the CDR3. The germline CDR1 and CDR2 sequences are MDHEN and SYDVKM. The CDR3 coding sequence is TGTGCCAGCAGTCCAGGCTGGGGACTAGCGGCCCTTGGCTACGAGCAGTACTTC. As protein: CASSPGWGLAALGYEQYF.

Many counts were recorded for this clonotype. J is TRBJ1-5 and V is TRBV9, with D maybe TRBD1 (5 bases). V was pared by 0 bases and J by 2 bases, with 9 bases between. The germline CDR1 and CDR2 sequences are SGDLS and YYNGEE. CDR3 length: 15 residues. Written as DNA, the CDR3 is TGTGCCAGCAGCGTAGATCAGGGCGGCAATCAGCCCCAGCATTTT. Translation gives CASSVDQGGNQPQHF. The entire variable domain, with the rest obtained from reference TRBV9 and TRBJ1-5, is as follows: DSGVTQTPKHLITATGQRVTLRCSPRSGDLSVYWYQQSLDQGLQFLIQYYNGEERAKGNILERFSAQQFPDLHSELNLSSLELGDSALYFCASSVDQGGNQPQHFGDGTRLSIL.